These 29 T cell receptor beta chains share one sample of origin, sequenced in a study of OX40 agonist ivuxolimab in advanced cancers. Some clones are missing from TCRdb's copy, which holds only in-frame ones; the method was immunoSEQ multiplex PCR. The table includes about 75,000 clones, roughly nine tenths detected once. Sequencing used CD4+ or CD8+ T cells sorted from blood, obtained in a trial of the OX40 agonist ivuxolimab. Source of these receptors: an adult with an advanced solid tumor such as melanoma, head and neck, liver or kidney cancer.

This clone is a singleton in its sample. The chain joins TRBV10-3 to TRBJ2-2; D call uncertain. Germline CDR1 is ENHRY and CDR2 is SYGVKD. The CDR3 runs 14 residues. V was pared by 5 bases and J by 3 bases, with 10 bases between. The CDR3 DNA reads TGTGCCATCAGTTTCGGAACGGACACCGGGGAGCTGTTTTTT. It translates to CAISFGTDTGELFF.

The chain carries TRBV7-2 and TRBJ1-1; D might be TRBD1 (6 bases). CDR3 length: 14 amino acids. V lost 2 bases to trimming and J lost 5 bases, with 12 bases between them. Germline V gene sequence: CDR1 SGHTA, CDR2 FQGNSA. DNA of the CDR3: TGTGCCAGCAGCTTAAACGGGGGCAAAACTGAAGCTTTCTTT. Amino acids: CASSLNGGKTEAFF.

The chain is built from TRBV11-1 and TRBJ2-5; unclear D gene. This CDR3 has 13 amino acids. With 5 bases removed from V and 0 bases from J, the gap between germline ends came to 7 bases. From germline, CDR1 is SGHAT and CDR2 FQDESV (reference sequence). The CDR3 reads CASSRRNQETQYF. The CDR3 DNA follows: TGTGCCAGCAGCCGACGTAACCAAGAGACCCAGTACTTC. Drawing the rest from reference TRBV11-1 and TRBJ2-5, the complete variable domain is EAEVAQSPRYKITEKSQAVAFWCDPISGHATLYWYRQILGQGPELLVQFQDESVVDDSQLPKDRFSAERLKGVDSTLKIQPAELGDSAMYLCASSRRNQETQYFGPGTRLLVL.

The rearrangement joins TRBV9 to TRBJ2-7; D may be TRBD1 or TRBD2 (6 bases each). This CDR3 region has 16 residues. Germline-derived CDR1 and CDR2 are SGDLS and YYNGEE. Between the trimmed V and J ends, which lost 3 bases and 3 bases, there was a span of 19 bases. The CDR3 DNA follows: TGTGCCAGCAGCGGGGGGGCACGACCGGGTCTCTACGAGCAGTACTTC. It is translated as CASSGGARPGLYEQYF.

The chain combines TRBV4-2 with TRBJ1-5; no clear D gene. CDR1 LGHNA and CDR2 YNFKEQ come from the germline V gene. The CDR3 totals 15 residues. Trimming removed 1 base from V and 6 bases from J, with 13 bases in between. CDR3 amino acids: CASSQGVPIPQPQHF. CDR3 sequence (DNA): TGTGCCAGCAGCCAAGGCGTCCCGATCCCTCAGCCCCAGCATTTT.

CDR3 coding DNA: TGTGCCAGCAGTGTTTTGGGACAGGGCTTGACAGGCTACACCTTC. Protein: CASSVLGQGLTGYTF. The genes are TRBV6-1 and TRBJ1-2, with TRBD1 identical over 9 bases. The CDR3 consists of 15 residues. Germline CDR1 and CDR2: MNHNS and SASEGT. The trim removed 4 bases at V and 8 bases at J, leaving 11 bases unmatched.

Here the CDR3 DNA reads TGTGCCAGCAGGGTACTAGGATGGGAGACCCAGTACTTC. Protein sequence: CASRVLGWETQYF. The genes are TRBV6-4 and TRBJ2-5; the D gene is possibly TRBD2 (5 bases). The CDR3 has 13 residues. Germline loops: CDR1 MRHNA, CDR2 SNTAGT. The V end was cut by 6 bases, the J end by 5 bases, with 13 bases between.

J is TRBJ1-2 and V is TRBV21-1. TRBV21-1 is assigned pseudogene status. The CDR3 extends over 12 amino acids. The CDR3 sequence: CASSKGHYGYTF. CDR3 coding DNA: TGTGCCAGCAGCAAAGGTCACTATGGCTACACCTTC.

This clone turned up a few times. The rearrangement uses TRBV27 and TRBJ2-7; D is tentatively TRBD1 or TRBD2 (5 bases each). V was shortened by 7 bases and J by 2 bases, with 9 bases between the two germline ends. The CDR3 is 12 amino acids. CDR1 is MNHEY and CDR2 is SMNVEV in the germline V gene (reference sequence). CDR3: CASMRGAYEQYF. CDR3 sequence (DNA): TGTGCCAGCATGCGAGGGGCCTACGAGCAGTACTTC.

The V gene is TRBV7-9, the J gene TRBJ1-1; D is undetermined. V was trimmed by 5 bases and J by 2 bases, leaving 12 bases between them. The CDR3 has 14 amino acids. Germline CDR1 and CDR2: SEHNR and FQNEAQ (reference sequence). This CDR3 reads CASSLQEGNTEAFF. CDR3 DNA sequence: TGTGCCAGCAGCCTTCAGGAGGGCAACACTGAAGCTTTCTTT.

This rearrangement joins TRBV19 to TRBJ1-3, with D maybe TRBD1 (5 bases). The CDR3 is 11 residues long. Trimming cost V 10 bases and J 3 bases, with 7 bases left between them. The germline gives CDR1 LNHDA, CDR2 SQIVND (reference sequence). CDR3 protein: CATDSGNTIYF. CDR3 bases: TGTGCCACCGACAGTGGAAACACCATATATTTT.

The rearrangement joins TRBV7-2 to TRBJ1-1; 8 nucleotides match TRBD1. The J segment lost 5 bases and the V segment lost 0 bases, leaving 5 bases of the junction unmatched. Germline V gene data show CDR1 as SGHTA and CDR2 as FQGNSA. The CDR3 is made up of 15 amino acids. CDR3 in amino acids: CASSLAAGGSTEAFF. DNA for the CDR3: TGTGCCAGCAGCTTAGCGGCAGGGGGCAGTACTGAAGCTTTCTTT. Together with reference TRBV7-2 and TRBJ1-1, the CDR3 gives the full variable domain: GAGVSQSPSNKVTEKGKDVELRCDPISGHTALYWYRQSLGQGLEFLIYFQGNSAPDKSGLPSDRFSAERTGGSVSTLTIQRTQQEDSAVYLCASSLAAGGSTEAFFGQGTRLTVV.

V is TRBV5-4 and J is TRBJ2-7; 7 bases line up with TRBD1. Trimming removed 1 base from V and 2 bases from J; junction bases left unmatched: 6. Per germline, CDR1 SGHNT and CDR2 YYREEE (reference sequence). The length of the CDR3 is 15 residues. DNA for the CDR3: TGTGCCAGCAGCTTGATAGGGGGACAGACCTACGAGCAGTACTTC. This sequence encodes CASSLIGGQTYEQYF.

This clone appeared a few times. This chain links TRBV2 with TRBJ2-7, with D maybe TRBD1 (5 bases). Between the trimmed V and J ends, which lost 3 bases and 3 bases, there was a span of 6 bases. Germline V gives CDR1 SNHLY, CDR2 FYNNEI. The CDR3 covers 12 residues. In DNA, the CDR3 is TGTGCCAGCAGTGACAGGGACTACGAGCAGTACTTC. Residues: CASSDRDYEQYF. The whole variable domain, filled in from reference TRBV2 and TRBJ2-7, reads EPEVTQTPSHQVTQMGQEVILRCVPISNHLYFYWYRQILGQKVEFLVSFYNNEISEKSEIFDDQFSVERPDGSNFTLKIRSTKLEDSAMYFCASSDRDYEQYFGPGTRLTVT.

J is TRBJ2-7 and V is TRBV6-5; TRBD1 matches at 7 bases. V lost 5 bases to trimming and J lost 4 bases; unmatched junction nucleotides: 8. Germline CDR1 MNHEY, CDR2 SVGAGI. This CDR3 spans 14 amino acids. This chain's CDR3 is CASSENRGVYEQYF. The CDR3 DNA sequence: TGTGCCAGCAGTGAAAACAGGGGAGTGTACGAGCAGTACTTC.

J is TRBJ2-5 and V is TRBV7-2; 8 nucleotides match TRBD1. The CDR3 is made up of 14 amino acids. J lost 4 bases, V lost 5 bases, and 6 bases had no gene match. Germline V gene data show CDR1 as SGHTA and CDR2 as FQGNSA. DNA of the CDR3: TGTGCCAGCAGCCACCCCAGGGGGCGAGAGACCCAGTACTTC. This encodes CASSHPRGRETQYF. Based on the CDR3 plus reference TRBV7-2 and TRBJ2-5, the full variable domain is GAGVSQSPSNKVTEKGKDVELRCDPISGHTALYWYRQSLGQGLEFLIYFQGNSAPDKSGLPSDRFSAERTGGSVSTLTIQRTQQEDSAVYLCASSHPRGRETQYFGPGTRLLVL.

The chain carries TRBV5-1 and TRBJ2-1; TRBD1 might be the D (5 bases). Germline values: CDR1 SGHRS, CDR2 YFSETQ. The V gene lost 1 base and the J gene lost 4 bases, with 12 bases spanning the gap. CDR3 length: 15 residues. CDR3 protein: CASSLTGASYNEQFF. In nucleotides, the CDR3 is TGCGCCAGCAGCTTGACAGGAGCCTCTTACAATGAGCAGTTCTTC.

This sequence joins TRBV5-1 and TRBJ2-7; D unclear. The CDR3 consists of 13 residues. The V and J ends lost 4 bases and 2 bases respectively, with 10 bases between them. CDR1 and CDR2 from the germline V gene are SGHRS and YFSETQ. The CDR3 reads CASSDARTYEQYF. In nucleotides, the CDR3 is TGCGCCAGCAGCGATGCCAGGACCTACGAGCAGTACTTC.

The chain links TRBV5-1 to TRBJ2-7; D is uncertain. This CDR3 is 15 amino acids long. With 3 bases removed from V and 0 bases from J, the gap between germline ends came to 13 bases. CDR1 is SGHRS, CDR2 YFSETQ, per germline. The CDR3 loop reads CASSYNSELSYEQYF. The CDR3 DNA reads TGCGCCAGCAGCTACAACAGCGAACTCTCCTACGAGCAGTACTTC.

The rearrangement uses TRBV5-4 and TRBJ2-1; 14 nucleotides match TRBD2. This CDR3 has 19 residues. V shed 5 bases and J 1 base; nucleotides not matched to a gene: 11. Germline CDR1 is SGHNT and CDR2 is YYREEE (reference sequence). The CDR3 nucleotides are TGTGCCAGCAGTTACTCTGGACTAGCGGGGGGCCAGTCCTACAATGAGCAGTTCTTC. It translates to CASSYSGLAGGQSYNEQFF. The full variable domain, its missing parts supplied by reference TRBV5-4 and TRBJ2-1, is ETGVTQSPTHLIKTRGQQVTLRCSSQSGHNTVSWYQQALGQGPQFIFQYYREEENGRGNFPPRFSGLQFPNYSSELNVNALELDDSALYLCASSYSGLAGGQSYNEQFFGPGTRLTVL.

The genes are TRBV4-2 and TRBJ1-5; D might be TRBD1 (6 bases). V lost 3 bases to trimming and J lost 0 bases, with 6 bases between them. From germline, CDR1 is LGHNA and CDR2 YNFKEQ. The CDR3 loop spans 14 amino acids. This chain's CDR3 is CASSQDSSNQPQHF. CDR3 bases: TGTGCCAGCAGCCAGGACAGTAGCAATCAGCCCCAGCATTTT.

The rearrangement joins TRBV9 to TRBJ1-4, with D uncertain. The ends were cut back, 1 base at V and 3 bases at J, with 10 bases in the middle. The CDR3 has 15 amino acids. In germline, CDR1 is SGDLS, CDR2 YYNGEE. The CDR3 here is CASSVTQFPNEKLFF. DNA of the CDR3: TGTGCCAGCAGCGTAACTCAGTTCCCTAATGAAAAACTGTTTTTT.

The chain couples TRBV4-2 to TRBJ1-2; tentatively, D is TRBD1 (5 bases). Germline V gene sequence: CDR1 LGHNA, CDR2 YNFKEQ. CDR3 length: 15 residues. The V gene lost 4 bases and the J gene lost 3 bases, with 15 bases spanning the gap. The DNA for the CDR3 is TGTGCCAGCAGCCCAAACCAGGGCAGGGACTATGGCTACACCTTC. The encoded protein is CASSPNQGRDYGYTF.

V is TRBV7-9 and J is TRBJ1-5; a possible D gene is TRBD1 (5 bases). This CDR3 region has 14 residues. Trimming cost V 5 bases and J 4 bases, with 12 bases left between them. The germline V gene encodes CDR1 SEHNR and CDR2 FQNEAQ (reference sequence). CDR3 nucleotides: TGTGCCAGCAGCCGGGGGGACGGGAATCAGCCCCAGCATTTT. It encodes CASSRGDGNQPQHF. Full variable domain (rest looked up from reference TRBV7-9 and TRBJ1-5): DTGVSQNPRHKITKRGQNVTFRCDPISEHNRLYWYRQTLGQGPEFLTYFQNEAQLEKSRLLSDRFSAERPKGSFSTLEIQRTEQGDSAMYLCASSRGDGNQPQHFGDGTRLSIL.

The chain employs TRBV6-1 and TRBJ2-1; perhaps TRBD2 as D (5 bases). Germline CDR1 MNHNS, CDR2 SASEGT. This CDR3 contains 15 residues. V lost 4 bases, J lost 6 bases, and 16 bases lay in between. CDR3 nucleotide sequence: TGTGCCAGCAGTGGAGGGAGAAGCGCGCTCAATGAGCAGTTCTTC. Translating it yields CASSGGRSALNEQFF.

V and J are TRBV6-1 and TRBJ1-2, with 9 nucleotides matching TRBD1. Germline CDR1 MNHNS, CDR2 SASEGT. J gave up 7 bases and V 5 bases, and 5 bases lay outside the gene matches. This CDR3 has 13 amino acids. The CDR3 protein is CASSPGTGTGYTF. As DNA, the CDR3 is TGTGCCAGCAGTCCCGGGACAGGGACTGGCTACACCTTC.

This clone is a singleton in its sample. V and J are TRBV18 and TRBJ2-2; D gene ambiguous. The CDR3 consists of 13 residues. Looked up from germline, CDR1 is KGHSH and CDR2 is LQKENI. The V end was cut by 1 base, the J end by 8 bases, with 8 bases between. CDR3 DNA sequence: TGTGCCAGCTCACCACACGCCGTGGGGGAGCTGTTTTTT. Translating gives CASSPHAVGELFF.

In nucleotides, the CDR3 is TGTGCCAGCAAAGGCAGGCTTGGTGGCTACACCTTC. Translating gives CASKGRLGGYTF. The chain has TRBV9 and TRBJ1-2; D is uncertain. Germline loops: CDR1 SGDLS, CDR2 YYNGEE. V shed 6 bases and J shed 7 bases, with 13 bases lying between them. The CDR3 totals 12 residues.

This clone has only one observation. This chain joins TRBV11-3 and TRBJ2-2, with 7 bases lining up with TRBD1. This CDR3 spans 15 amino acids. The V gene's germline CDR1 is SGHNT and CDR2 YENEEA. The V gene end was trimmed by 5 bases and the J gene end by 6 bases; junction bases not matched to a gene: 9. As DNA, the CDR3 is TGTGCCAGCAGCCTCCGACAGGGTAGCGCCGGGGAGCTGTTTTTT. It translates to CASSLRQGSAGELFF. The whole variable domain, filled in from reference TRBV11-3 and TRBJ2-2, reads EAGVVQSPRYKIIEKKQPVAFWCNPISGHNTLYWYLQNLGQGPELLIRYENEEAVDDSQLPKDRFSAERLKGVDSTLKIQPAELGDSAVYLCASSLRQGSAGELFFGEGSRLTVL.